This T cell receptor (beta chain) is from a study of control samples from healthy donors and cancer patients. TCRdb keeps only in-frame clones here, not all; method: immunoSEQ multiplex PCR. The sample gives under 450,000 clones, approximately 90% of which show up once; 5% to 8% is in the top ten. V was cut by 4 bases and J by 5 bases, with 9 bases left in between. The CDR3 runs to 12 residues. Germline V lookup: CDR1 SGDLS, CDR2 YYNGEE. This receptor was obtained from a man aged 35 to 55 with head and neck cancer. The V call is TRBV9, the J call TRBJ2-5; no clear D. The sequenced material came from PBMCs. CDR3 in DNA: TGTGCCAGCAGCCCCATGGGGGAGACCCAGTACTTC. Encoded protein: CASSPMGETQYF.